The 4 T cell receptor beta chains presented below share a single source sample, sequenced in a study of T cell changes during pregnancy in multiple sclerosis. Sequencing was performed with immunoSEQ multiplex PCR; in TCRdb, only in-frame clones are kept and a portion is missing. Here the sample spans about 40,000 clones, roughly nine tenths being singletons. This material consisted of CD8+ T cells from peripheral blood mononuclear cells, taken in the first trimester of pregnancy. The receptors were gathered from a female donor with multiple sclerosis, enrolled in a pregnancy study.

The V call is TRBV15, the J call TRBJ1-1, with 7 bases that match TRBD1. The CDR3 loop spans 15 amino acids. Germline assignment: CDR1 LNHNV and CDR2 YYDKDF (reference sequence). V shed 0 bases, J shed 5 bases, and the junction held 6 bases outside the gene matches. The CDR3 region has the DNA TGTGCCACCAGCAGAGATGAGGGGGCAGGGACTGAAGCTTTCTTT. It is translated as CATSRDEGAGTEAFF.

The V gene is TRBV1, the J gene TRBJ2-3; the table's D call, TRBD2, was not checked against the DNA. TRBV1 is deemed a pseudogene. CDR3 size: 15 residues. The DNA for the CDR3 is TGCACCAGCAGCCGCTGCGGGGCGACCACAGATACGCAGTATTTT. Its protein product is CTSSRCGATTDTQYF.

The V call is TRBV6-5, the J call TRBJ2-5; 9 bases line up with TRBD2. Looked up from germline, CDR1 is MNHEY and CDR2 is SVGAGI. V was clipped by 6 bases and J by 5 bases; unmatched bases: 10. There are 15 residues in the CDR3. The CDR3 region is CASSWLAGLGETQYF. In DNA form, the CDR3 reads TGTGCCAGCAGCTGGCTAGCGGGGTTGGGGGAGACCCAGTACTTC.

V and J are TRBV9 and TRBJ2-3; 7 nucleotides match TRBD2. V lost 3 bases to trimming and J lost 6 bases; unmatched junction nucleotides: 10. CDR1 and CDR2 from the germline V gene are SGDLS and YYNGEE. This CDR3 is 15 amino acids long. CDR3 nucleotide sequence: TGTGCCAGCAGCGCGGGGGGTCACGTGGAGGATACGCAGTATTTT. It translates to CASSAGGHVEDTQYF.